This TCR beta chain came from a study of beta chain features in type 1 diabetes. Study at large: Analysis included 100 million to 110 million sorted cells drawn from all samples. Whole-study results and caveats: Lower insertion and higher deletion counts appeared at VDJ junctions in type 1 diabetes patients.

A sort by CD45RO/CCR7/CD25/CD127/CD95/CD27 yielded CD4+ naive, central memory, regulatory and stem cell-like memory cells. This clone was counted a few times. Its antigen remains unknown. From germline, CDR1 is SGHAT and CDR2 FQNNGV. Trimming took 5 bases from V and 5 from J, leaving 13 bases between them. The CDR3 contains 13 residues. Expressed TCRB transcripts got sequenced, as all isolated RNA was reverse transcribed. Only in-frame clones appear in the TCRdb table, and some are missing; sequencing was by immunoSEQ multiplex PCR. The table includes some 220,000 clones, approximately 11% detected once.

The chain recombines TRBV11-2 with TRBJ2-7; tentative D call: TRBD2 (6 bases). Source material: central memory CD4+ T cells from blood. The source of this sequence is a man between 18 and 35 years old in good health. The CDR3 sequence: CASSAPGEDEQYF. The CDR3 nucleotides are TGTGCCAGCAGCGCCCCGGGGGAGGACGAGCAGTACTTC. Complete variable domain (other parts from reference TRBV11-2 and TRBJ2-7): EAGVAQSPRYKIIEKRQSVAFWCNPISGHATLYWYQQILGQGPKLLIQFQNNGVVDDSQLPKDRFSAERLKGVDSTLKIQPAKLEDSAVYLCASSAPGEDEQYFGPGTRLTVT.